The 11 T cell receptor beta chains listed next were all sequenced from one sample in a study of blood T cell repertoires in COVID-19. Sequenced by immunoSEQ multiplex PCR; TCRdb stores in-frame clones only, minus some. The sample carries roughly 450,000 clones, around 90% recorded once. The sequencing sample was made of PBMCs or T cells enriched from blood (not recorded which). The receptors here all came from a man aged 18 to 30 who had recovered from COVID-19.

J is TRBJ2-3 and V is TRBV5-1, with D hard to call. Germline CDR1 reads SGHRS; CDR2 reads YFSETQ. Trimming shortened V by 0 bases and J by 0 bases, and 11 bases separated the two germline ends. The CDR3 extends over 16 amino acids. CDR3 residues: CASSLAAGFSTDTQYF. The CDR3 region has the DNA TGCGCCAGCAGCTTGGCCGCAGGTTTTAGCACAGATACGCAGTATTTT.

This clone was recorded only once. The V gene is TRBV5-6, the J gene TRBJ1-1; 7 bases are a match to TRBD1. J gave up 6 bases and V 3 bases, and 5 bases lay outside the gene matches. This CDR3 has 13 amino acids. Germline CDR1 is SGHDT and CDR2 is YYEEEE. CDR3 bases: TGTGCCAGCAGCTGGTACAGGGGCGCTGAAGCTTTCTTT. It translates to CASSWYRGAEAFF.

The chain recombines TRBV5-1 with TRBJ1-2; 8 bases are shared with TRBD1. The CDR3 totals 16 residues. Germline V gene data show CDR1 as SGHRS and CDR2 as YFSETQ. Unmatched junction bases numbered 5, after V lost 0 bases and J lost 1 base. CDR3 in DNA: TGCGCCAGCAGCTTGGGAACTACAGGGGGTAACTATGGCTACACCTTC. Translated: CASSLGTTGGNYGYTF.

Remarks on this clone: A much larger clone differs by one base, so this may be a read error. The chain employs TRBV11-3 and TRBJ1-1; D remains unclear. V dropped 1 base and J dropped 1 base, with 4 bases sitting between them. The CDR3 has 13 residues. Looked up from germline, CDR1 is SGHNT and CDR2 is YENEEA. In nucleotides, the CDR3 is TGTGCCAGCAGCTTAGTCCAGAACACTGAAGCTTTCTTT. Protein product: CASSLVQNTEAFF. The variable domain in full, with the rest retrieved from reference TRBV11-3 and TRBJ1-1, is EAGVVQSPRYKIIEKKQPVAFWCNPISGHNTLYWYLQNLGQGPELLIRYENEEAVDDSQLPKDRFSAERLKGVDSTLKIQPAELGDSAVYLCASSLVQNTEAFFGQGTRLTVV.

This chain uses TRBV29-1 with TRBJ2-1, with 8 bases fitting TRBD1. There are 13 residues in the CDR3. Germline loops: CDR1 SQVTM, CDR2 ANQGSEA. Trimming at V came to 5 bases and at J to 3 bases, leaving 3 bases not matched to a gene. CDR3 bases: TGCAGCGTTCAACAGGGGGTCTACAATGAGCAGTTCTTC. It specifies CSVQQGVYNEQFF.

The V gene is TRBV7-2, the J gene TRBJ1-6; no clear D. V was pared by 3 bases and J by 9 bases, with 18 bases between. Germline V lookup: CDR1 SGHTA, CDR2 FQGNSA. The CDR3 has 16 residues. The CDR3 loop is CASSLEAGLGSSPLHF. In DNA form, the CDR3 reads TGTGCCAGCAGCTTGGAAGCCGGACTCGGTAGTTCACCCCTCCACTTT.

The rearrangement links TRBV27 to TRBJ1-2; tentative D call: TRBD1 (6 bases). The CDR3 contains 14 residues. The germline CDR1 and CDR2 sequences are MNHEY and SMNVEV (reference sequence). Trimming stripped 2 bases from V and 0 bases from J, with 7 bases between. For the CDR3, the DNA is TGTGCCAGCAGTTTAAACAGGGCTAACTATGGCTACACCTTC. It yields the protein CASSLNRANYGYTF.

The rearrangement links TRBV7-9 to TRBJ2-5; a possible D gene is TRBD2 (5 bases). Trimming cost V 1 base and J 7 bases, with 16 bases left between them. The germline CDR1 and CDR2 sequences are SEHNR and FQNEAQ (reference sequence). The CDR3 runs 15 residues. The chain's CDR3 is CASSLGSEVPWTQYF. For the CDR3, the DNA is TGTGCCAGCAGCTTAGGTAGCGAGGTCCCCTGGACCCAGTACTTC.

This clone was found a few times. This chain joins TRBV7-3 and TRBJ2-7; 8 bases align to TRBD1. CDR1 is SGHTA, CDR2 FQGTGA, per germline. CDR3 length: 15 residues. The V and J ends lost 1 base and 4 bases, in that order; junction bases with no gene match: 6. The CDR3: CASSLIPDREYEQYF. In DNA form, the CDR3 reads TGTGCCAGCAGCTTAATCCCGGACAGGGAGTACGAGCAGTACTTC. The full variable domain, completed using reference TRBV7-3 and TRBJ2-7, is GAGVSQTPSNKVTEKGKYVELRCDPISGHTALYWYRQSLGQGPEFLIYFQGTGAADDSGLPNDRFFAVRPEGSVSTLKIQRTERGDSAVYLCASSLIPDREYEQYFGPGTRLTVT.

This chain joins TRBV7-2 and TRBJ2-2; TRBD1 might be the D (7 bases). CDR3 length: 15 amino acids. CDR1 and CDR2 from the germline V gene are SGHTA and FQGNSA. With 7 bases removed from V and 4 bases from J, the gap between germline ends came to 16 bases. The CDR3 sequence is CASTPRQGGTGELFF. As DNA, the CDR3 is TGTGCCAGCACCCCCAGACAGGGAGGCACCGGGGAGCTGTTTTTT.

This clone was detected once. This CDR3 is CASIQSGVGDTQYF. The CDR3 coding sequence is TGTGCCAGCATCCAGTCGGGGGTTGGGGATACGCAGTATTTT. The chain employs TRBV7-9 and TRBJ2-3, with D possibly matching TRBD2 (6 bases). The CDR3 has 14 residues. V lost 7 bases and J 6 bases, leaving 17 bases between the germline ends. CDR1 SEHNR and CDR2 FQNEAQ come from the germline V gene (reference sequence).